This T cell receptor (beta chain) was found in a study of shared clonotypes between healthy human individuals. Findings of the study overall: Clonotype sharing among donors, it was expected, would be affected by sequencing depth.

On sorted subsets, replicate PCRs used roughly 220 ng DNA, or 25,000 to 35,000 T cell genomes. Clones were read by immunoSEQ multiplex PCR, and TCRdb kept only the in-frame ones, dropping some. The table includes 1.6 million or so clones, approximately 98.5% detected once. Both subsets, CD45RA+ naive and CD45RA-negative memory, were split from the CD4+ cells. The CDR3 extends over 17 amino acids. Of note for this clone: Its antigen is not identified.

The source material was naive CD4+ T cells sorted from blood. Described subset: CD45RA+ positively selected. This chain links TRBV21-1 with TRBJ2-7; the table calls TRBD2, which could not be checked here. TRBV21-1 is a pseudogene. This TCR derives from a man aged 25 to 40 in good health. In DNA, the CDR3 is TGTGCCAGCAGCAAACTTCGGCTAGCGGGAAACTCCTACGAGCAGTACTTC. Its translation is CASSKLRLAGNSYEQYF.